The 13 T cell receptor beta chains below come from one sample, sequenced in a study of identical twins. TCRdb fed the 5' RACE reads into MiXCR, producing one record per CDR3 protein. The table includes approximately 140,000 distinct CDR3 sequences, under 4.5% detected once. The sample taken for sequencing was memory T cells sorted from blood. Source of these receptors: a man aged 18-30 years in good health.

Ten or more counts support this clonotype. This chain uses TRBV6-5 with TRBJ2-7; 7 nucleotides line up with TRBD1. From germline, CDR1 is MNHEY and CDR2 SVGAGI. V was pared by 5 bases and J by 0 bases, with 7 bases of the junction left unmatched. The CDR3 has 15 residues. The CDR3 sequence: CASSTDRVSSYEQYF. The DNA for the CDR3 is TGTGCCAGCAGTACCGACAGGGTGAGCTCCTACGAGCAGTACTTC.

This clonotype appeared many times. V usage is TRBV7-2 and J usage is TRBJ2-2; maybe TRBD2 (7 bases). Germline V lookup: CDR1 SGHTA, CDR2 FQGNSA. This CDR3 has 15 amino acids. Here the CDR3 DNA reads TGTGCGAACGGCCGGGGGGCGGGCGTCACCGGGGAGCTGTTTTTT. Its protein product is CANGRGAGVTGELFF.

This clonotype was seen ten or more times. V is TRBV29-1 and J is TRBJ2-3, with TRBD2 as a possible D gene (5 bases). This CDR3 has 14 amino acids. Germline V gene lookup returns CDR1 SQVTM and CDR2 ANQGSEA. V was cut by 0 bases and J by 6 bases, with 13 bases left in between. The CDR3 is CSVEDPKLGDTQYF. For the CDR3, the DNA is TGCAGCGTTGAAGATCCCAAACTAGGGGATACGCAGTATTTT.

This clonotype was observed at least ten times. The chain combines TRBV12-3 or TRBV12-4 with TRBJ2-5, with a possible D match to TRBD2 (5 bases). This CDR3 has 13 amino acids. Trimming shortened V by 6 bases and J by 2 bases, and 10 bases separated the two germline ends. The CDR3 protein is CASSLSGQETQYF. CDR3 sequence (DNA): TGTGCCAGCAGCTTAAGCGGACAAGAGACCCAGTACTTC.

This clonotype was counted at least ten times. The junction differs from germline at one of its ends, possibly a read error. The rearrangement uses TRBV5-1 and TRBJ1-1; 8 bases fit TRBD1. The CDR3 runs 14 residues. Germline-derived CDR1 and CDR2 are SGHRS and YFSETQ. The CDR3 DNA follows: TGTGCCAGCAGCTCCGGACAGGGGAACACTGAAGCTTTCTTT. Its protein product is CASSSGQGNTEAFF.

This clonotype was seen ten or more times. The chain links TRBV5-1 to TRBJ2-5; D is undetermined. Germline CDR1 and CDR2: SGHRS and YFSETQ. Trimming cost V 4 bases and J 7 bases, with 11 bases left between them. The CDR3 consists of 12 residues. For the CDR3, the DNA is TGCGCCAGCAGCATGAACGCACGGACCCAGTACTTC. Protein sequence: CASSMNARTQYF.

This clonotype was seen repeatedly, ten times or more. This rearrangement joins TRBV12-3 or TRBV12-4 to TRBJ2-1; 8 bases agree with TRBD2. The V gene end was trimmed by 8 bases and the J gene end by 14 bases; junction bases not matched to a gene: 8. This CDR3 contains 11 residues. The CDR3 region has the DNA TGTGCCAGCGGAAATCTCGGGGGGGAGTTCTTC. This encodes CASGNLGGEFF.

This clonotype occurred many times. The genes are TRBV20-1 and TRBJ1-5; D call uncertain. Germline-derived CDR1 and CDR2 are DFQATT and SNEGSKA (reference sequence). Trimming removed 3 bases from V and 2 bases from J, with 11 bases in between. This CDR3 contains 14 residues. The CDR3 DNA sequence: TGCAGTGCTAGGATATTGCGGGGCAATCAGCCCCAGCATTTT. This sequence encodes CSARILRGNQPQHF.

This clonotype was counted ten times or more. The rearrangement joins TRBV30 to TRBJ2-5; TRBD1 matches at 8 bases. This CDR3 is built from 15 residues. CDR1 and CDR2 (germline): GTSNPN, SVGIG (reference sequence). The junction had 7 bases not matched to a gene; V was cut back by 0 bases and J by 4 bases. In nucleotides, the CDR3 is TGTGCCTGGAGTGTAGCGACAGGGGTGGCAGAGACCCAGTACTTC. Its translation is CAWSVATGVAETQYF.

Ten or more counts support this clonotype. V is TRBV4-2 and J is TRBJ1-6, with D uncertain. Germline V gene lookup returns CDR1 LGHNA and CDR2 YNFKEQ. The CDR3 totals 15 residues. V was pared by 0 bases and J by 7 bases, with 10 bases between. DNA for the CDR3: TGTGCCAGCAGCCAAGATCCGGCAGAAAATTCACCCCTCCACTTT. Amino acids: CASSQDPAENSPLHF.

This clonotype was detected ten times or more. The gene calls are TRBV4-3 and TRBJ2-1; no clear D. Trimming removed 0 bases from V and 6 bases from J, with 9 bases in between. The CDR3 sequence is 14 residues long. The germline V gene has CDR1 LGHNA and CDR2 YSLEER. CDR3 in DNA: TGCGCCAGCAGCCAAGAAGGACCAAGCAATGAGCAGTTCTTC. Protein product: CASSQEGPSNEQFF.

The gene calls are TRBV30 and TRBJ1-1; D remains ambiguous. CDR3 size: 11 residues. V was shortened by 1 base and J by 4 bases, with 4 bases between the two germline ends. The V gene's germline CDR1 is GTSNPN and CDR2 SVGIG (reference sequence). The CDR3, as DNA: TGTGCCTGGAGTGGTAGCACTGAAGCTTTCTTT. The encoded protein is CAWSGSTEAFF.

This clonotype came up many times. This rearrangement joins TRBV27 to TRBJ1-2; 7 nucleotides agree with TRBD1. V dropped 5 bases and J dropped 7; count of bases not matched to a gene: 10. The CDR3 runs 14 residues. In germline, CDR1 is MNHEY, CDR2 SMNVEV (reference sequence). The chain's CDR3 is CASSPRQGRSGYTF. CDR3 coding DNA: TGTGCCAGCAGTCCGCGACAGGGAAGAAGTGGCTACACCTTC.